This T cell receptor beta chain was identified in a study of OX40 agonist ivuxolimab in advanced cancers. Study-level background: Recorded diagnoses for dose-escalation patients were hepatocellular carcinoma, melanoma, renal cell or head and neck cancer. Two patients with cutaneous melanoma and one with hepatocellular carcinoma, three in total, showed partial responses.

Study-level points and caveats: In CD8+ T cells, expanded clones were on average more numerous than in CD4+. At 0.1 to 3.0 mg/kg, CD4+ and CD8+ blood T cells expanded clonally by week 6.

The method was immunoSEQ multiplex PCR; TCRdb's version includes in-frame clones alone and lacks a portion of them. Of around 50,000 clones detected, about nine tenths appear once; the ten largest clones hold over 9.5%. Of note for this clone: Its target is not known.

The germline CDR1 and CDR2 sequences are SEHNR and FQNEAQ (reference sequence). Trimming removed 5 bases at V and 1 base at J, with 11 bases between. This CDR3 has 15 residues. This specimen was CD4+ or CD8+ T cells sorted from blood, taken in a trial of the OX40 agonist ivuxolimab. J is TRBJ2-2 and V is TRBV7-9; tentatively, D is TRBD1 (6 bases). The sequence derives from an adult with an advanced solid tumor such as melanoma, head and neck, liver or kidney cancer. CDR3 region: CASSPRGVNTGELFF. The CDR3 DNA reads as TGTGCCAGCAGCCCCAGGGGTGTGAACACCGGGGAGCTGTTTTTT.